One sample yielded the 4 T cell receptor beta chains listed below, sequenced in a study of blood T cell repertoires in COVID-19. Assay: immunoSEQ multiplex PCR; the TCRdb copy retains only in-frame clones and omits some. This repertoire shows roughly 130,000 clones, 88% found once; its top ten account for 2.5%. Sequenced: peripheral blood. The receptors here all came from a human donor with COVID-19, enrolled during active disease. The donor label of this sample is uncertain.

V gene TRBV5-1 combines with J gene TRBJ1-4; 7 bases line up with TRBD1. From germline, CDR1 is SGHRS and CDR2 YFSETQ. This CDR3 spans 15 amino acids. The trim removed 4 bases at V and 0 bases at J, leaving 3 bases unmatched. The CDR3 reads CASSNGQATNEKLFF. For the CDR3, the DNA is TGCGCCAGCAGCAACGGACAGGCAACTAATGAAAAACTGTTTTTT.

The V gene is TRBV9, the J gene TRBJ1-1, with TRBD1 identical over 7 bases. This CDR3 is 16 amino acids long. CDR1 and CDR2 (germline): SGDLS, YYNGEE. V shed 0 bases and J 2 bases; nucleotides not matched to a gene: 7. Written as DNA, the CDR3 is TGTGCCAGCAGCGTAGATCCGGGACAGTTAAACACTGAAGCTTTCTTT. It translates to CASSVDPGQLNTEAFF.

The J gene is TRBJ2-6, the V gene TRBV5-5, with D possibly being TRBD2 (5 bases). Trimming pared 0 bases from V and 0 bases from J, leaving 13 bases between. The CDR3 extends over 18 amino acids. Germline V lookup: CDR1 SGHKS, CDR2 YYEKEE (reference sequence). The CDR3 loop is CASSLERVSASGANVLTF. The CDR3 DNA sequence: TGTGCCAGCAGCTTGGAGAGGGTTTCCGCCTCTGGGGCCAACGTCCTGACTTTC.

There are a few counts of this clone. The V and J genes are TRBV5-1 and TRBJ2-2, with D maybe TRBD1 (5 bases). The CDR3 spans 16 residues. The ends were cut back, 0 bases at V and 3 bases at J, with 12 bases in the middle. Per germline, CDR1 SGHRS and CDR2 YFSETQ. The DNA for the CDR3 is TGCGCCAGCAGCTTGGGGTCAGGGCTGGACACCGGGGAGCTGTTTTTT. This sequence encodes CASSLGSGLDTGELFF.